Shown below are 22 T cell receptor beta chains from a single sample sequenced in a study of blood T cell repertoires in COVID-19. Libraries were prepared by immunoSEQ multiplex PCR; TCRdb keeps only in-frame clonotypes and omits some of them. In the table there are roughly 92,000 clones, approximately 87% of which are singletons. Sequencing was done on a sample of peripheral blood. These receptors were taken from a human donor with acute or convalescent COVID-19. The donor label of this sample is uncertain.

J is TRBJ2-3 and V is TRBV27; 7 nucleotides line up with TRBD1. The V gene end was trimmed by 3 bases and the J gene end by 1 base; junction bases not matched to a gene: 7. CDR3 size: 16 residues. Germline CDR1 and CDR2: MNHEY and SMNVEV (reference sequence). The chain's CDR3 is CASSFWYGTGTDTQYF. DNA of the CDR3: TGTGCCAGCAGTTTTTGGTACGGGACAGGCACAGATACGCAGTATTTT.

The rearrangement links TRBV3-1 (or the pseudogene TRBV3-2) to TRBJ2-1; 7 positions agree with TRBD1. Germline V gives CDR1 LGHDT, CDR2 YNNKEL (reference sequence). The CDR3 runs to 17 residues. V lost 4 bases to trimming and J lost 8 bases; unmatched junction nucleotides: 17. CDR3 loop: CASSRGPTRGPGDEQFF. The DNA for the CDR3 is TGTGCCAGCAGCCGTGGGCCCACAAGGGGGCCTGGCGATGAGCAGTTCTTC.

The chain is built from TRBV28 and TRBJ1-2; 11 nucleotides agree with TRBD1. V lost 5 bases and J lost 4; bases outside the gene matches: 6. The CDR3 sequence is 15 residues long. CDR1 MDHEN and CDR2 SYDVKM come from the germline V gene. The CDR3 nucleotides read TGTGCCAGCAGTCCCCGGACAGGGGGCGTCTATGGCTACACCTTC. It codes for CASSPRTGGVYGYTF.

V is TRBV7-9 and J is TRBJ1-1; weak D call: TRBD1 (6 bases). In germline, CDR1 is SEHNR, CDR2 FQNEAQ (reference sequence). The CDR3 spans 13 residues. Trimming shortened V by 4 bases and J by 6 bases, and 12 bases separated the two germline ends. The DNA for the CDR3 is TGTGCCAGCAGCTCTACAGGGATACCTGAAGCTTTCTTT. Its protein is CASSSTGIPEAFF.

The rearrangement joins TRBV14 to TRBJ1-6; 10 nucleotides align to TRBD1. V shed 1 base and J 7 bases; nucleotides not matched to a gene: 4. CDR1 and CDR2 from the germline V gene are SGHDN and FVKESK. The CDR3 consists of 16 residues. This CDR3 is CASSQGGQGVNSPLHF. The CDR3 nucleotides read TGTGCCAGCAGCCAAGGAGGACAGGGGGTAAATTCACCCCTCCACTTT.

J is TRBJ1-6 and V is TRBV6-6, with 10 positions matching TRBD1. Germline assignment: CDR1 MNHNY and CDR2 SVGAGI (reference sequence). V lost 5 bases to trimming and J lost 5 bases; unmatched junction nucleotides: 12. There are 18 residues in the CDR3. The CDR3 bases are TGTGCCAGCAGTCCCCCCGGGACAGGGGACATGCATAATTCACCCCTCCACTTT. It codes for CASSPPGTGDMHNSPLHF.

This chain links TRBV28 with TRBJ1-2, with D possibly being TRBD1 (5 bases). Germline-derived CDR1 and CDR2 are MDHEN and SYDVKM. Trimming shortened V by 3 bases and J by 8 bases, and 16 bases separated the two germline ends. This CDR3 has 14 amino acids. CDR3: CASSFWRGEEGYTF. CDR3 bases: TGTGCCAGCAGTTTCTGGCGGGGCGAGGAAGGCTACACCTTC.

This chain uses TRBV7-9 with TRBJ1-4, with 7 bases identical to TRBD1. After removal of 1 base from V and 7 bases from J, the junction contained 6 bases not matched to a gene. The CDR3 length is 15 residues. The germline V gene has CDR1 SEHNR and CDR2 FQNEAQ (reference sequence). As DNA, the CDR3 is TGTGCCAGCAGCTTAGGTGGACAGGTTGTTGAAAAACTGTTTTTT. Translation: CASSLGGQVVEKLFF.

V and J are TRBV19 and TRBJ1-4; D is ambiguous. Per germline, CDR1 LNHDA and CDR2 SQIVND (reference sequence). The CDR3 is 13 amino acids. V shed 5 bases and J shed 8 bases, with 12 bases lying between them. CDR3 amino acids: CASSPPNREKLFF. CDR3 bases: TGTGCCAGTAGTCCCCCCAACCGGGAAAAACTGTTTTTT.

The chain links TRBV10-1 to TRBJ1-1; 7 bases map to TRBD1. CDR3 length: 13 amino acids. V trimming: 5 bases; J trimming: 6 bases; junction bases outside the gene matches: 6. CDR1 WNHNN and CDR2 SYGVQD come from the germline V gene (reference sequence). The CDR3 here is CASSSGGRAEAFF. The CDR3 coding sequence is TGCGCCAGCAGTTCAGGGGGAAGGGCTGAAGCTTTCTTT.

Here the CDR3 DNA reads TGTGCCAGCAGTTACCAGGGCACCCCCTACGAGCAGTACTTC. It encodes CASSYQGTPYEQYF. This chain uses TRBV6-6 with TRBJ2-7, with TRBD1 as a possible D gene (5 bases). Germline CDR1 is MNHNY and CDR2 is SVGAGI (reference sequence). The CDR3 loop spans 14 amino acids. The ends were cut back, 2 bases at V and 2 bases at J, with 10 bases in the middle.

This clone has a single count. This chain joins TRBV7-6 and TRBJ2-1; TRBD1 might be the D (6 bases). In germline, CDR1 is SGHVS, CDR2 FNYEAQ. The V end lost 0 bases, the J end lost 7 bases, and 13 bases lay between the germline ends. The CDR3 sequence is 15 residues long. The CDR3 nucleotides read TGTGCCAGCAGCTTAGCGGGGGCTGTTCGGAATGAGCAGTTCTTC. It encodes CASSLAGAVRNEQFF.

The chain combines TRBV6-5 with TRBJ1-5, with D possibly being TRBD1 (6 bases). Trimming took off 6 bases at V and 0 bases at J, with 12 bases between the two ends. The germline gives CDR1 MNHEY, CDR2 SVGAGI. The CDR3 spans 15 residues. The CDR3 DNA sequence: TGTGCCAGCAGGAGCGGGGGGCATAGCAATCAGCCCCAGCATTTT. This gives the protein CASRSGGHSNQPQHF.

This rearrangement joins TRBV7-2 to TRBJ2-1, with D unclear. The CDR3 runs 16 residues. The V end was cut by 2 bases, the J end by 4 bases, with 15 bases between. Germline V gene data show CDR1 as SGHTA and CDR2 as FQGNSA. The CDR3 loop is CASSLSLFSAYNEQFF. The CDR3, as DNA: TGTGCCAGCAGCTTATCATTATTCTCCGCGTACAATGAGCAGTTCTTC.

J is TRBJ1-5 and V is TRBV5-1; the D gene is possibly TRBD1 (5 bases). V shed 6 bases and J shed 3 bases, with 13 bases lying between them. This CDR3 is built from 14 residues. Germline-derived CDR1 and CDR2 are SGHRS and YFSETQ. The CDR3 spells CASTHQGHNQPQHF. The DNA of the CDR3 is TGCGCCAGCACTCACCAGGGTCACAATCAGCCCCAGCATTTT.

The CDR3 loop is CATSEPGTAREETQYF. In DNA, the CDR3 is TGTGCCACCAGTGAGCCAGGGACGGCCCGGGAGGAGACCCAGTACTTC. The chain recombines TRBV24-1 with TRBJ2-5, with D possibly TRBD2 on 6 matching bases. This CDR3 has 16 residues. CDR1 is KGHDR, CDR2 SFDVKD, per germline. V was pared by 4 bases and J by 5 bases, with 19 bases between.

The genes are TRBV7-3 and TRBJ1-2; 8 positions agree with TRBD1. V lost 5 bases, J lost 6 bases, and 8 bases stayed unmatched. CDR1 and CDR2 from the germline V gene are SGHTA and FQGTGA. CDR3 length: 14 amino acids. CDR3 DNA sequence: TGTGCCAGCAGCCGAGGACAGGGTGCTAATGGCTACACCTTC. It codes for CASSRGQGANGYTF. Variable domain in full (rest from reference TRBV7-3 and TRBJ1-2): GAGVSQTPSNKVTEKGKYVELRCDPISGHTALYWYRQSLGQGPEFLIYFQGTGAADDSGLPNDRFFAVRPEGSVSTLKIQRTERGDSAVYLCASSRGQGANGYTFGSGTRLTVV.

The V call is TRBV19, the J call TRBJ2-2; 9 nucleotides align to TRBD1. V lost 5 bases to trimming and J lost 5 bases; unmatched junction nucleotides: 6. The CDR3 totals 15 residues. Germline V gene data show CDR1 as LNHDA and CDR2 as SQIVND (reference sequence). The CDR3 sequence: CASSYTGQGTGELFF. For the CDR3, the DNA is TGTGCCAGTAGTTATACGGGACAGGGTACCGGGGAGCTGTTTTTT.

Here the CDR3 DNA reads TGTGCCAGCAGTATGGGACAGGGCGTAGCTTTCTTT. Amino acids: CASSMGQGVAFF. This sequence joins TRBV12-3 or TRBV12-4 and TRBJ1-1, with 9 bases fitting TRBD1. The CDR3 has 12 residues. The V segment lost 5 bases and the J segment 10 bases; nucleotides outside the gene matches: 5.

The V and J genes are TRBV3-1 (or the pseudogene TRBV3-2) and TRBJ2-2, with D unresolved. This CDR3 has 13 residues. Germline V lookup: CDR1 LGHDT, CDR2 YNNKEL (reference sequence). Trimming shortened V by 2 bases and J by 4 bases, and 5 bases separated the two germline ends. CDR3 DNA: TGTGCCAGCAGCCAATCCGGCACCGGGGAGCTGTTTTTT. It specifies CASSQSGTGELFF.

The chain is built from TRBV5-1 and TRBJ1-2; possibly TRBD1 for D (6 bases). V lost 4 bases to trimming and J lost 2 bases, with 15 bases between them. CDR1 is SGHRS, CDR2 YFSETQ, per germline. CDR3 length: 15 amino acids. CDR3 region: CASSEVTGPNYGYTF. CDR3 coding DNA: TGCGCCAGCAGCGAGGTGACAGGCCCGAACTATGGCTACACCTTC.

This chain links TRBV5-5 with TRBJ1-1; 7 bases align to TRBD1. This CDR3 has 16 amino acids. V gave up 0 bases and J gave up 6 bases; unmatched junction bases: 11. The germline CDR1 and CDR2 sequences are SGHKS and YYEKEE (reference sequence). The CDR3 nucleotides are TGTGCCAGCAGCTTGGTCGTAGGGGGCGGACGCGCTGAAGCTTTCTTT. Translated: CASSLVVGGGRAEAFF.